These T cell receptor beta chains were read from a single sample in a study of blood T cells in healthy people across ages. Via MiXCR, TCRdb re-called the 5' RACE reads, giving one row per CDR3 protein. The profile shows around 1.5 million distinct CDR3 sequences, around 59% of them singletons. Source material: blood. Receptors were obtained from a man between 18 and 29 years old in good health. Both conserved end residues are part of each CDR3. The D gene is left open where the match is weak. Size is omitted from some rows. Given values are once, few, many or a class for expanded clones.

V gene	D gene	J gene	clone size	CDR3 protein	CDR3 DNA
TRBV6-2/TRBV6-3	TRBD1	TRBJ2-1	once	CASNRDRVIGSEQFF	TGTGCCAGCAACCGGGACAGGGTCATCGGCAGTGAGCAGTTCTTC
TRBV20-1	NA	TRBJ2-7	NA	CSAEDKGYEQYF	TGCAGTGCTGAGGACAAAGGCTACGAGCAGTACTTC
TRBV20-1	TRBD2	TRBJ2-3	few	CSARAVAGVGTDTQYF	TGCAGTGCTAGAGCGGTGGCGGGAGTAGGCACAGATACGCAGTATTTT
TRBV7-9	NA	TRBJ2-1	NA	CASSLGRNYNEQFF	TGTGCCAGCAGCTTAGGCAGGAACTACAATGAGCAGTTCTTC
TRBV4-1	TRBD2	TRBJ2-1	few	CASSHREREPYNEQFF	TGCGCCAGCAGCCATCGCGAGCGGGAGCCCTACAATGAGCAGTTCTTC
TRBV6-1	NA	TRBJ1-2	few	CASSPDRGPNYGYTF	TGTGCCAGCAGTCCGGATAGGGGTCCTAACTATGGCTACACCTTC
TRBV18	TRBD1	TRBJ1-2	once	CASSPSGQDHYGYTF	TGTGCCAGCTCACCCTCAGGACAGGACCACTATGGCTACACCTTC
TRBV4-3	NA	TRBJ1-2	few	CASSQDYGGYTF	TGCGCCAGCAGCCAAGATTATGGGGGCTACACCTTC
TRBV29-1	TRBD1	TRBJ2-3	few	CSVEDRGMPDTQYF	TGCAGCGTTGAGGACAGGGGAATGCCAGATACGCAGTATTTT
TRBV29-1	TRBD2	TRBJ2-3	NA	CSVEDLPTGTSGFTDTQYF	TGCAGCGTTGAAGATCTGCCCACCGGGACTAGCGGTTTCACAGATACGCAGTATTTT
TRBV4-1	NA	TRBJ2-3	few	CASNRGAGRADTQYF	TGCGCCAGCAACCGGGGGGCAGGGAGAGCAGATACGCAGTATTTT
TRBV14	TRBD1	TRBJ2-7	NA	CASSDRDRPYEQYF	TGTGCCAGCAGCGACCGGGACAGACCCTACGAGCAGTACTTC
TRBV6-4	TRBD1	TRBJ2-1	NA	CASSSGQGPVHEQFF	TGTGCCAGCAGTTCCGGACAGGGACCCGTCCATGAGCAGTTCTTC
TRBV5-5	NA	TRBJ2-7	NA	CASSFPRGDNYEQYF	TGTGCCAGCAGCTTCCCCCGAGGGGATAACTACGAGCAGTACTTC
TRBV20-1	TRBD1	TRBJ1-2	NA	CSASYQTGDGYTF	TGCAGTGCTAGCTATCAAACAGGGGACGGCTACACCTTC
TRBV7-9	NA	TRBJ2-5	few	CASSSAYSGMYQETQYF	TGTGCCAGCAGCTCCGCCTACTCAGGAATGTACCAAGAGACCCAGTACTTC
TRBV15	NA	TRBJ2-7	NA	CATSRDKGEQYF	TGTGCCACCAGCAGAGATAAGGGGGAGCAGTACTTC
TRBV29-1	TRBD1	TRBJ2-5	few	CSVVHQGARGETQYF	TGCAGCGTTGTTCACCAGGGGGCACGAGGAGAGACCCAGTACTTC
TRBV12-3/TRBV12-4	TRBD1	TRBJ2-1	NA	CASRRTGAPSPEQFF	TGTGCCAGCAGAAGGACAGGGGCCCCTTCACCTGAGCAGTTCTTC
TRBV5-1	NA	TRBJ2-7	NA	CASSSGITAITYEQYF	TGCGCCAGCAGCTCGGGAATTACAGCCATTACCTACGAGCAGTACTTC
TRBV20-1	NA	TRBJ2-7	few	CSARDLRISYEQYF	TGCAGTGCTAGAGATCTCAGGATCTCCTACGAGCAGTACTTC
TRBV6-1	TRBD1	TRBJ1-2	NA	CASDSGFAPTDREGYGYTF	TGTGCCAGCGATTCTGGGTTTGCCCCAACGGACAGGGAGGGCTATGGCTACACCTTC
TRBV6-5	NA	TRBJ2-6	NA	CASSYIGLTGTSGANVLTF	TGTGCCAGCAGTTACATTGGGTTGACAGGTACCTCTGGGGCCAACGTCCTGACTTTC
TRBV5-1	NA	TRBJ2-1	few	CASSAGGRNNEQFF	TGCGCCAGCAGCGCCGGGGGGCGCAACAATGAGCAGTTCTTC
TRBV27	NA	TRBJ2-1	NA	CASSFGGDAYNEQFF	TGTGCCAGCAGTTTCGGCGGGGACGCCTACAATGAGCAGTTCTTC
TRBV2	NA	TRBJ2-4	NA	CASSGYRTKNIQYF	TGTGCCAGCAGTGGTTACAGAACCAAAAACATTCAGTACTTC
TRBV29-1	NA	TRBJ1-4	few	CSVEDPGEKLFF	TGCAGCGTTGAAGATCCTGGAGAAAAACTGTTTTTT
TRBV29-1	NA	TRBJ2-7	NA	CSAQPRSSYEQYF	TGCAGCGCCCAACCCAGATCCTCCTACGAGCAGTACTTC
TRBV4-1	NA	TRBJ1-4	NA	CASSEMRGAREKLFF	TGCGCCAGCAGCGAAATGAGGGGGGCGAGAGAAAAACTGTTTTTT
TRBV27	TRBD1	TRBJ2-7	NA	CAGSTGQGTDEQYF	TGTGCCGGCAGTACCGGACAGGGTACCGACGAGCAGTACTTC
TRBV7-9	TRBD1	TRBJ1-1	NA	CASSLVEGANTEAFF	TGTGCCAGCAGCTTAGTGGAGGGGGCGAACACTGAAGCTTTCTTT
TRBV12-5	NA	TRBJ2-7	NA	CASEANEQYF	TGTGCTAGTGAAGCGAATGAGCAGTACTTC
TRBV10-3	NA	TRBJ1-6	few	CAISGQLSSYNSPLHF	TGTGCCATCAGTGGACAGCTGAGCTCCTATAATTCACCCCTCCACTTT
TRBV27	TRBD1	TRBJ1-2	NA	CASSPRQGGYYGYTF	TGTGCCAGCAGTCCTCGACAGGGGGGGTACTATGGCTACACCTTC
TRBV27	NA	TRBJ1-2	NA	CASSSPHKNYGYTF	TGTGCCAGCAGTAGCCCACACAAAAACTATGGCTACACCTTC
TRBV14	NA	TRBJ2-7	NA	CASSQDPGLPRLVATYEQYF	TGTGCCAGCAGCCAAGACCCGGGACTTCCTCGGTTAGTAGCTACCTACGAGCAGTACTTC
TRBV7-2	NA	TRBJ2-3	NA	CASSLQVRGDTQYF	TGTGCCAGCAGCCTACAGGTTAGGGGAGATACGCAGTATTTT
TRBV12-3/TRBV12-4	NA	TRBJ1-6	few	CASTLNSPLHF	TGTGCCAGCACCCTCAATTCACCCCTCCACTTT
TRBV5-1	NA	TRBJ2-7	NA	CASSRAEGLNEQYF	TGCGCCAGCAGCCGGGCAGAGGGCTTAAACGAGCAGTACTTC
TRBV7-2	TRBD2	TRBJ2-7	many	CASSSSGSSYEQYF	TGTGCCAGCAGCTCTAGCGGGAGCTCCTACGAGCAGTACTTC
TRBV18	NA	TRBJ2-4	NA	CASSIRQGHAKNIQYF	TGTGCCAGCTCAATAAGGCAGGGACATGCCAAAAACATTCAGTACTTC
TRBV7-7	NA	TRBJ1-1	NA	CASSPLQGPMNTEAFF	TGTGCTAGCAGCCCCCTACAGGGTCCTATGAACACTGAAGCTTTCTTT
TRBV29-1	TRBD2	TRBJ2-7	NA	CSVEDEKDVRTSGRMANEQYF	TGCAGCGTTGAAGATGAGAAAGATGTCCGGACTAGCGGGAGAATGGCCAATGAGCAGTACTTC
TRBV5-1	TRBD2	TRBJ2-1	NA	CASSLSPSGTSGGFEQFF	TGCGCCAGCAGCTTGTCCCCCTCCGGGACTAGCGGGGGTTTTGAGCAGTTCTTC
TRBV6-2/TRBV6-3	NA	TRBJ2-7	NA	CASSYITTYEQYF	TGTGCCAGCAGTTACATTACTACCTACGAGCAGTACTTC
TRBV4-1	NA	TRBJ1-2	once	CASSQGRRQNYGHTF	TGCGCCAGCAGCCAAGGGCGCCGACAGAACTATGGCCACACCTTC
TRBV9	NA	TRBJ2-1	NA	CASSAQPGFNEQFF	TGTGCCAGCAGCGCGCAACCAGGCTTCAATGAGCAGTTCTTC
TRBV7-2	NA	TRBJ2-7	NA	CASSLGLAGEVQYF	TGTGCCAGCAGCTTAGGGTTAGCAGGGGAAGTCCAGTACTTC
TRBV6-5	NA	TRBJ2-7	NA	CASSPSVWAGSYEQYF	TGTGCCAGCAGTCCCAGTGTCTGGGCGGGCTCCTACGAGCAGTACTTC
TRBV14	NA	TRBJ2-7	NA	CASSQSDNYEQYF	TGTGCCAGCAGCCAATCGGACAACTACGAGCAGTACTTC
TRBV6-1	TRBD1	TRBJ2-1	few	CASRTGGDEQFF	TGTGCCAGCAGGACAGGGGGCGATGAGCAGTTCTTC
TRBV5-1	NA	TRBJ2-5	NA	CASSHYGINEQYF	TGCGCCAGCAGCCATTACGGGATCAATGAGCAGTACTTC
TRBV12-3/TRBV12-4	NA	TRBJ2-5	NA	CASRTDQETQYF	TGTGCCAGCAGGACAGACCAAGAGACCCAGTACTTC